This T cell receptor (beta chain) was sequenced in a study of cytomegalovirus exposure and HLA in healthy donors. The CDR3 consists of 14 residues. Between the trimmed V and J ends, which lost 4 bases and 0 bases, there was a span of 7 bases. Germline lookup yields CDR1 MNHNS and CDR2 SASEGT. General observations from the study: Researchers reported that three CMV-associated chains were confirmed in vitro as CMV antigen-specific.

The PCR was carried out with 60 Vbeta primers and 13 Jbeta primers. Authors' methods: Later reanalysis found about 78 million unique TCR beta chains, approximately 11 million of them shared. TCRdb's table, derived via immunoSEQ multiplex PCR, lists solely in-frame clones and lacks some. V and J calls and clone size come straight from that table; D and trimming were deduced from the DNA. The sample has around 150,000 clones, about 80% seen once; the top ten hold roughly an eighth. A remark on this clone: Its target is unknown.

The gene calls are TRBV6-1 and TRBJ1-3; the D gene is possibly TRBD1 (5 bases). Sequencing was carried out using PBMCs. The origin of this receptor is a man aged 50 to 60 in good health and CMV-seropositive. CDR3: CASSADSSGNTIYF. CDR3 sequence (DNA): TGTGCCAGCAGTGCAGACAGCTCTGGAAACACCATATATTTT.